This TCR beta chain was sequenced for a study of identical twins. This clonotype was detected a few times. Trimming took 0 bases from V and 3 from J, leaving 10 bases between them. Germline CDR1 is SGDLS and CDR2 is YYNGEE. The CDR3 is 15 residues long. Template switching, a step in the protocol, added a universal primer site, and cDNA carried unique molecular identifiers. A single record per CDR3 protein comes from TCRdb applying MiXCR to the 5' RACE reads. There are 500,000 or so distinct CDR3 sequences in the sample; 13% to 15% occur only once, and about 0.52% lies in the top ten. These same data were also listed under a study on yellow fever vaccine responses in identical twins.

This rearrangement joins TRBV9 to TRBJ2-1, with a weak D call TRBD1 (5 bases). The sequence was obtained from a woman younger than 35 in good health. The sequenced material came from CD4+ T cells sorted from blood. The CDR3 DNA sequence: TGTGCCAGCAGCGTAGTGGCAGGGAACTACAATGAGCAGTTCTTC. Its protein is CASSVVAGNYNEQFF.